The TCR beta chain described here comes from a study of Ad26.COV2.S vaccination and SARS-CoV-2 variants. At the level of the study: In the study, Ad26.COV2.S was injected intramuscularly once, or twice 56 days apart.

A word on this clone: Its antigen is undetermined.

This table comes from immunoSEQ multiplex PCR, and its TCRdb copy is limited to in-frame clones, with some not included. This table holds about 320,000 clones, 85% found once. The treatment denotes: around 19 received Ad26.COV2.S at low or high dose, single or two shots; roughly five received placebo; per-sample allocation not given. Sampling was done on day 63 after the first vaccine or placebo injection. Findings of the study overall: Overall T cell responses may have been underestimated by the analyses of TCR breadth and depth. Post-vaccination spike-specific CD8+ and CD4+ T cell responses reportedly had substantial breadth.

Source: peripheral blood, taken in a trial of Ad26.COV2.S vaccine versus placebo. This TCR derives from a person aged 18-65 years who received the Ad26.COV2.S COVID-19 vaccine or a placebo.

CDR3 sequence: CASSQEGVVTEAFF. In DNA, the CDR3 is TGTGCCAGCAGCCAAGAGGGGGTAGTCACTGAAGCTTTCTTT. The gene calls are TRBV3-1 (or the pseudogene TRBV3-2) and TRBJ1-1, with D possibly TRBD1 on 5 matching bases. This CDR3 comprises 14 residues. V lost 0 bases, J lost 4 bases, and 9 bases lay in between. From germline, CDR1 is LGHDT and CDR2 YNNKEL (reference sequence).